One sample yielded the 9 T cell receptor beta chains listed below, sequenced in a study of T cells in localized non-small cell lung cancer. Sequencing used immunoSEQ multiplex PCR; TCRdb keeps in-frame clones, though not all of them. Altogether more than 30,000 clones are present, approximately 85% being singletons, with the ten largest covering 4.2%. The specimen comprised peripheral blood mononuclear cells, sampled before any cancer treatment. The source is a woman aged 35-75 years with stage III lung adenocarcinoma.

This clone came up a few times. This chain joins TRBV2 and TRBJ1-6; the D gene is possibly TRBD1 (5 bases). V dropped 4 bases and J dropped 10 bases, with 20 bases sitting between them. Germline assignment: CDR1 SNHLY and CDR2 FYNNEI. The CDR3 covers 16 residues. CDR3 sequence reads: CASSAPGGGAYSPLHF. The CDR3 coding sequence is TGTGCCAGCAGTGCCCCCGGGGGAGGGGCTTACTCACCCCTCCACTTT.

This clone was seen once. The CDR3 is CASRLARDTQYF. Here the CDR3 DNA reads TGTGCCAGCCGGCTAGCAAGAGATACGCAGTATTTT. The chain joins TRBV28 to TRBJ2-3; a weak D match, TRBD2 (5 bases). CDR1 is MDHEN, CDR2 SYDVKM, per germline. The length of the CDR3 is 12 residues. Deletions cut 8 bases from V and 5 bases from J, with 11 bases between.

The CDR3 DNA follows: TGTGCCACCATTACAGGGATAGGAAACACCATATATTTT. It codes for CATITGIGNTIYF. The chain has TRBV6-1 and TRBJ1-3; perhaps TRBD1 as D (6 bases). V lost 10 bases, J lost 4 bases, and 14 bases lay in between. The CDR3 covers 13 residues. CDR1 MNHNS and CDR2 SASEGT come from the germline V gene.

The chain uses TRBV9 and TRBJ1-6; perhaps TRBD1 as D (5 bases). The CDR3 totals 15 residues. V was clipped by 1 base and J by 10 bases, with 15 bases between them. The germline CDR1 and CDR2 sequences are SGDLS and YYNGEE. This chain's CDR3 is CASSVRRDPESPLHF. The CDR3 DNA reads as TGTGCCAGCAGCGTAAGGAGGGACCCTGAATCACCCCTCCACTTT.

The chain recombines TRBV11-2 with TRBJ2-3, with 8 bases that match TRBD2. The germline V gene has CDR1 SGHAT and CDR2 FQNNGV. CDR3 length: 15 residues. The J segment lost 6 bases and the V segment lost 5 bases, leaving 10 bases of the junction unmatched. The CDR3 loop is CASSAGGGLGDTQYF. Written as DNA, the CDR3 is TGTGCCAGCAGCGCGGGGGGAGGGTTGGGCGATACGCAGTATTTT.

The gene calls are TRBV6-4 and TRBJ2-3; the D gene is possibly TRBD2 (7 bases). The germline V gene encodes CDR1 MRHNA and CDR2 SNTAGT. Deletions cut 5 bases from V and 6 bases from J, with 24 bases between. The CDR3 covers 17 residues. In nucleotides, the CDR3 is TGTGCCAGCAGTCCCGGAGGGGGGGGCCTTGGCGTTGATACGCAGTATTTT. It translates to CASSPGGGGLGVDTQYF.

The chain employs TRBV6-1 and TRBJ1-3, with D possibly matching TRBD1 (6 bases). Germline V CDR1 and CDR2: MNHNS, SASEGT. Between the trimmed V and J ends, which lost 4 bases and 0 bases, there was a span of 13 bases. The CDR3 totals 16 residues. The CDR3 DNA sequence: TGTGCCAGCAGTGCCCACAGGGACCTCTCTGGAAACACCATATATTTT. Encoded protein: CASSAHRDLSGNTIYF.

CDR3 DNA: TGCGCCAGCAGCTCCCTACAGGGGCCCTACGAGCAGTACTTC. It specifies CASSSLQGPYEQYF. The chain recombines TRBV5-1 with TRBJ2-7, with 7 bases aligning to TRBD1. Germline V gene sequence: CDR1 SGHRS, CDR2 YFSETQ. CDR3 length: 14 residues. The trim removed 3 bases at V and 2 bases at J, leaving 5 bases unmatched.

The chain links TRBV5-1 to TRBJ2-7; D possibly corresponds to TRBD1 (6 bases). From germline, CDR1 is SGHRS and CDR2 YFSETQ. This CDR3 has 18 residues. The V end was cut by 0 bases, the J end by 0 bases, with 19 bases between. The CDR3: CASSLGLSRGPSSYEQYF. In DNA, the CDR3 is TGCGCCAGCAGCTTGGGCTTATCCAGGGGCCCGAGCTCCTACGAGCAGTACTTC.